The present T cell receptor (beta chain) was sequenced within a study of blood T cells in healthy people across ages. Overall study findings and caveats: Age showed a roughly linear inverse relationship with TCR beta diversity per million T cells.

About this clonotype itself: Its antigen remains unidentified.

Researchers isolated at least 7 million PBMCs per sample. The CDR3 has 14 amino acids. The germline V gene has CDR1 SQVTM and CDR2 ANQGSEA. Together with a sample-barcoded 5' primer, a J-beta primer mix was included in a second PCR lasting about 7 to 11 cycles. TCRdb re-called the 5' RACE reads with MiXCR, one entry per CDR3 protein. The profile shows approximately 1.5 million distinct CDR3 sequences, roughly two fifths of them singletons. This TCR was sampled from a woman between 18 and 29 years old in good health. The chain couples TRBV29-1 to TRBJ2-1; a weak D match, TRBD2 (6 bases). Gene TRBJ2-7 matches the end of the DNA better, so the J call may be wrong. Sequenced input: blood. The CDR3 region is CSVRRGSSYNEQYF. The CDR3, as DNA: TGCAGCGTTCGGCGGGGTAGCTCCTACAATGAGCAGTACTTC.